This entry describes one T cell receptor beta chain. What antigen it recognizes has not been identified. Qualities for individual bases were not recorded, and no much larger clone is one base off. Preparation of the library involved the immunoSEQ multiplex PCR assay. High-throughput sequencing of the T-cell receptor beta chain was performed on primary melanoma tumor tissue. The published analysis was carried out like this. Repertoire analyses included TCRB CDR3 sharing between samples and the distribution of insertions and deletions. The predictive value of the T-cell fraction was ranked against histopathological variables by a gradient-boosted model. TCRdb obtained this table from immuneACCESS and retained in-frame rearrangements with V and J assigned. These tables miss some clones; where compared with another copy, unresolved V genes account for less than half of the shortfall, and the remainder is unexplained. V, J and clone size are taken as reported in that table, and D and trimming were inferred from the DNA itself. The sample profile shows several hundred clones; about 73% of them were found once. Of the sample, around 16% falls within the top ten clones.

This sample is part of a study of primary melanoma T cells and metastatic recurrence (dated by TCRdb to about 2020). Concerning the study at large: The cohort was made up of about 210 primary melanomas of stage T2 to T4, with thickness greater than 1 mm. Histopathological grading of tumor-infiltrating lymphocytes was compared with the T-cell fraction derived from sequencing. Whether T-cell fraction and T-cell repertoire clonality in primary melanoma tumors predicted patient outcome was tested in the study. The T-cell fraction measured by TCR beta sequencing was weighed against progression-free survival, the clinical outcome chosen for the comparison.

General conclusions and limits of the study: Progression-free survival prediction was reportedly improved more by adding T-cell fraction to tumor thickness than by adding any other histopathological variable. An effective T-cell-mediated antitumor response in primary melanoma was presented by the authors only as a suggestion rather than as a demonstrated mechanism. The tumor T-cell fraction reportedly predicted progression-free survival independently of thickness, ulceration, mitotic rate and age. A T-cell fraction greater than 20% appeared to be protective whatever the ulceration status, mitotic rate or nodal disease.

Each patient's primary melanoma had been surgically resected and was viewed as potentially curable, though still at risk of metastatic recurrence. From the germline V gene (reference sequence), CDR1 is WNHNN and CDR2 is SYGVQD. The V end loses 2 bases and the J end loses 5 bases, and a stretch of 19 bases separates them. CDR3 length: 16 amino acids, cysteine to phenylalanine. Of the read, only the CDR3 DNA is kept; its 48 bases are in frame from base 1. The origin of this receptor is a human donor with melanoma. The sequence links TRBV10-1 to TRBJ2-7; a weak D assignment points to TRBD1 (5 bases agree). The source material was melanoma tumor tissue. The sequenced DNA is TGCGCCAGCAGTGAGATATCGGGCAGGGAAAATGACGAGCAGTACTTC. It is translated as CASSEISGRENDEQYF.